This T cell receptor beta chain derives from a study of early T cells in non-severe SARS-CoV-2 infection. Study information: Chains were not paired, and sequencing was done on bulk RNA from unsorted whole blood. Whole-study findings and limits: VDJdb matching, biased toward anti-spike CD8 responses, missed private and CD4 specificities.

Attachment of unique molecular identifiers to individual cDNA molecules was performed. One entry per CDR3 protein results from TCRdb running MiXCR on the 5' RACE reads. The table includes nearly 60,000 distinct CDR3 sequences, about an eighth detected once. The CDR3 totals 14 residues. The V and J ends lost 6 bases and 8 bases, in that order; junction bases with no gene match: 9. At least ten counts were recorded for this clonotype. Its target is unknown. Sequencing was done on a sample of whole blood. The chain combines TRBV12-3 or TRBV12-4 with TRBJ2-1; 8 bases align to TRBD2. This TCR came from an adult who was a healthcare worker with PCR-confirmed SARS-CoV-2 infection or an uninfected control (not recorded which). The CDR3 DNA reads TGTGCCAGCAGCTTGATAGCGGGGCCGCATGAGCAGTTCTTC. As protein: CASSLIAGPHEQFF.